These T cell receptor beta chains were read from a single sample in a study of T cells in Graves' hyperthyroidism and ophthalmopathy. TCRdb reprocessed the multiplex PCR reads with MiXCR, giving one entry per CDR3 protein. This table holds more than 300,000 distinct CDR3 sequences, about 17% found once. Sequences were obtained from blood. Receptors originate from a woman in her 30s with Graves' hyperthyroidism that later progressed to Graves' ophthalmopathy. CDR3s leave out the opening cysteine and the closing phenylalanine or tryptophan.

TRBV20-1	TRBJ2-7	SASSWQLPTYEQY
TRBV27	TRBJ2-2	ASSLSGGSLWNTGELF
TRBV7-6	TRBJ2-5	ASSLGAWGRDRETQY
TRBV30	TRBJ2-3	AWSDDRGHLTDTQY
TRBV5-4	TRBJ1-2	ASSLEVGGYGYT
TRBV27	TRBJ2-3	ASSLSSAGGWDTQY
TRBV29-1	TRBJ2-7	SVEDQAGGYEQY
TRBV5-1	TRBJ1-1	ASSLSTGMNTEAF
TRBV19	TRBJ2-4	ASSIGQGAGIQY
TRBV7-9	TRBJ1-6	ASSSPVPSPLH
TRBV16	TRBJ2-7	ASSQRGEPLRDSYEQY
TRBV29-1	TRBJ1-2	SVEFKTAFYGYT
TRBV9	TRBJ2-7	ASSVGLAGGEQY
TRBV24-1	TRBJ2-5	ATSDILAGAETQY
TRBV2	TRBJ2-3	ASMRLAITDTQY
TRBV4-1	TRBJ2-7	ASSQEHPGWASEQY
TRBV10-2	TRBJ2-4	ASSDLGLAKNIQY
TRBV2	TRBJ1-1	ASRFGGNTEAF
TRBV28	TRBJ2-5	AALGQGQETQY
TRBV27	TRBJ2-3	ASRTSFPDTQY
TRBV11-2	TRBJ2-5	ASSLDRALSETQY
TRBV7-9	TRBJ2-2	ASSSTTGVWLGELF
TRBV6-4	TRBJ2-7	ASSDRTGKVGEQY
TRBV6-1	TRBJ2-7	ASSDPGQGLYEQY
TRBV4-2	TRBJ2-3	ASSQELAGGSDTQY
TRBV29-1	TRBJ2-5	MASVQETQY
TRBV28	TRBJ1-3	ASSLSRVFSGNTIY
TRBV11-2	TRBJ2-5	ASSLPYKETQY
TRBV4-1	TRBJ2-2	ASSSIYTGELF
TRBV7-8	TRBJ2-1	ASSGIRTGWREF
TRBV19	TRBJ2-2	ASSMIPGAGELF
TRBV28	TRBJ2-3	ASSLRVGIADTQY
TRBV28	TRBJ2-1	ASSPWTRGPGASYNEQF
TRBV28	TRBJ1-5	ASSSTGTGGQPQH
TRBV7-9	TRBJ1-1	ASSRKYGEAF
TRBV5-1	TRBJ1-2	ASSFGPTGGLIGYT
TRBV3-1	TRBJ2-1	ASSQRDSDMNEQF
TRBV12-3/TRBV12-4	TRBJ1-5	ASSRPNQPQH
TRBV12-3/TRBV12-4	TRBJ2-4	ASSVRQVGGNIQY
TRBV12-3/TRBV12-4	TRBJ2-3	ASSFGESTDTQY
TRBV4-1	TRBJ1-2	ASSQDGAGNVRGYT
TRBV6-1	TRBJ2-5	ASSIPPQETQY
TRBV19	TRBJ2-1	ASREGTSGSDEQF
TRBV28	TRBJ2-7	ASSSSGSLGSYEQY
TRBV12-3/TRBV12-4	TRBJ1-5	ASSFQGLDQPQH
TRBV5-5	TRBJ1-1	ASSKRGNTEAF
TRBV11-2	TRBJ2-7	ASSLDLAGTYEQY
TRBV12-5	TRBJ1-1	ASGLTGNTEAF
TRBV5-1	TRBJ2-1	ASSHLTGDNEQF
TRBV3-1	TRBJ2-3	ASSQGTSTDTQY
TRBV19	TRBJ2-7	ASSTGFTVNEQY
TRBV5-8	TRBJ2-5	ASSLTGEGTQY
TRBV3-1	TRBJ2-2	ASSPQAGVVRELF
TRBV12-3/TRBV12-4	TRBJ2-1	ASKGTGLARTKQF
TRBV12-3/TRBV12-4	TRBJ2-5	ASSFSLLSVETQY
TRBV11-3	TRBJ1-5	ASSLPPGRRDYQPQH
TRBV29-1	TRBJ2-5	SVEDQGNDQETQY
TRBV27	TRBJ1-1	ASSLGGSDTEAF
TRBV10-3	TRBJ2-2	AISEFAGLNTGELF